This T cell receptor beta chain derives from a study of PD-1 blockade in classical Hodgkin lymphoma. Points from the study as a whole: Newly diagnosed patients reportedly trailed healthy donors in baseline TCR diversity. Complete responders' diversity at baseline resembled that of newly diagnosed patients. The causes of the repertoire differences, possibly disease activity or prior therapy, remain undefined.

Each and every patient relapsed after autologous stem cell transplantation, and patients got differing brentuximab vedotin exposure. Remarks on this clone: Its antigen is still unknown.

The germline CDR1 and CDR2 sequences are KGHSH and LQKENI. The V and J ends lost 2 bases and 7 bases respectively, with 12 bases between them. The CDR3 is 14 residues long. Clones were read by immunoSEQ multiplex PCR, and TCRdb kept only the in-frame ones, dropping some. Of some 93,000 clones listed, 89% are singletons. V and J are TRBV18 and TRBJ1-5; TRBD1 is a possible D gene (5 bases). The clonotype originates from a human donor with classical Hodgkin lymphoma. This sample comprised peripheral blood mononuclear cells (PBMCs), obtained before the second cycle of nivolumab. The CDR3 sequence: CASSPIRGGQPQHF. CDR3 DNA: TGTGCCAGCTCACCAATTCGGGGCGGGCAGCCCCAGCATTTT.